Presented here are 8 T cell receptor beta chains from one specimen sequenced in a study of cytomegalovirus exposure and HLA in healthy donors. The PCR was carried out with 60 Vbeta primers and 13 Jbeta primers. The data were produced by immunoSEQ multiplex PCR, yet TCRdb's version contains in-frame clones alone and is incomplete. The sample holds approximately 140,000 clones, approximately 79% seen once. Sequenced input: PBMCs. These receptors all come from a man aged 50 to 60 in good health and CMV-seropositive.

The rearrangement joins TRBV27 to TRBJ2-1; 8 nucleotides agree with TRBD1. CDR3 length: 18 residues. Trimming removed 0 bases from V and 7 bases from J; junction bases left unmatched: 14. Germline CDR1 and CDR2: MNHEY and SMNVEV (reference sequence). The CDR3 sequence is CASSLSFQAGGVGNEQFF. The CDR3 DNA reads TGTGCCAGCAGTTTATCGTTTCAGGCAGGGGGCGTGGGGAATGAGCAGTTCTTC.

The chain joins TRBV2 to TRBJ1-2; D is unresolved. The CDR3 sequence is 14 residues long. The germline gives CDR1 SNHLY, CDR2 FYNNEI. V was clipped by 5 bases and J by 7 bases, with 17 bases between them. The CDR3 protein is CASSLTPGESGYTF. The CDR3 DNA sequence: TGTGCCAGCAGTCTCACCCCCGGGGAGAGTGGCTACACCTTC.

The rearrangement links TRBV6-5 to TRBJ2-7; a possible D gene is TRBD1 (5 bases). V was trimmed by 6 bases and J by 0 bases, leaving 15 bases between them. Germline values: CDR1 MNHEY, CDR2 SVGAGI. CDR3 length: 15 amino acids. CDR3 DNA: TGTGCCAGCAGAGAGACAGCCTCTCCCTCCTACGAGCAGTACTTC. Translation gives CASRETASPSYEQYF.

The chain is built from TRBV5-1 and TRBJ1-1; D is uncertain. Germline assignment: CDR1 SGHRS and CDR2 YFSETQ. V dropped 3 bases and J dropped 5 bases, with 14 bases sitting between them. The CDR3 totals 14 residues. CDR3 sequence reads: CASSYYRKSTEAFF. The CDR3 DNA reads TGCGCCAGCAGCTACTATCGAAAGTCAACTGAAGCTTTCTTT.

The rearrangement links TRBV21-1 to TRBJ2-3; TRBD2, as called in the table, went unchecked against the DNA. TRBV21-1 is shown as a pseudogene. CDR3 size: 16 residues. CDR3 protein: CASSKNSSGSTDTQYF. Written as DNA, the CDR3 is TGTGCCAGCAGCAAAAATTCTAGCGGAAGCACAGATACGCAGTATTTT.

The table lists this clone with a count of one. V gene TRBV7-3 combines with J gene TRBJ2-2, with D hard to call. Germline V CDR1 and CDR2: SGHTA, FQGTGA. The V gene lost 7 bases and the J gene lost 1 base, with 13 bases spanning the gap. This CDR3 has 15 amino acids. The CDR3 loop is CASNPNPVNTGELFF. CDR3 sequence (DNA): TGTGCCAGCAACCCCAACCCGGTGAACACCGGGGAGCTGTTTTTT.

The J gene is TRBJ2-1, the V gene TRBV28, with D unclear. Germline V CDR1 and CDR2: MDHEN, SYDVKM. This CDR3 is 13 amino acids long. V was cut by 3 bases and J by 5 bases, with 8 bases left in between. CDR3 sequence: CASSFFLNNEQFF. CDR3 sequence (DNA): TGTGCCAGCAGTTTTTTTCTTAACAATGAGCAGTTCTTC.

The chain links TRBV7-9 to TRBJ1-1; perhaps TRBD1 as D (6 bases). V lost 5 bases and J 7 bases, leaving 11 bases between the germline ends. Germline V gene sequence: CDR1 SEHNR, CDR2 FQNEAQ (reference sequence). The CDR3 has 12 amino acids. CDR3 protein: CASSTQGHEAFF. The CDR3 nucleotides read TGTGCCAGCAGCACACAGGGACATGAAGCTTTCTTT.